These 8 T cell receptor beta chains share one sample of origin, sequenced in a study of patients and donors after allogeneic stem cell transplantation. TCRdb processed the RT-PCR reads anew with MiXCR; each CDR3 protein has one entry. Altogether tens of thousands of distinct CDR3 sequences are present, around 48% being singletons, with the ten largest covering roughly three fifths. Sequenced material: blood, either unsorted or a sorted T cell fraction (not recorded which). Source of these receptors: a human donor who was either an allogeneic HSCT recipient or a stem cell or donor lymphocyte infusion donor (not recorded which). It is not recorded whose cells these are; they may come from a transplant donor.

The chain recombines TRBV12-3 or TRBV12-4 with TRBJ1-1, with D possibly being TRBD1 (5 bases). The CDR3 covers 15 residues. Between the trimmed V and J ends, which lost 3 bases and 6 bases, there was a span of 17 bases. This CDR3 reads CASSFRVLYYAEAFF. The CDR3, as DNA: TGTGCCAGCAGTTTCAGGGTTCTCTACTACGCTGAAGCTTTCTTT.

The chain joins TRBV7-6 to TRBJ1-6, with TRBD1 identical over 7 bases. The germline V gene has CDR1 SGHVS and CDR2 FNYEAQ. CDR3 size: 16 residues. V lost 0 bases and J lost 7; bases outside the gene matches: 6. CDR3 DNA: TGTGCCAGCAGCTTAGCAAAGGGGGCGACGAATTCACCCCTCCACTTT. It yields the protein CASSLAKGATNSPLHF.

The chain uses TRBV29-1 and TRBJ1-1; D is unresolved. V shed 3 bases and J shed 0 bases, with 8 bases lying between them. This CDR3 region has 13 residues. CDR1 is SQVTM and CDR2 is ANQGSEA in the germline V gene. CDR3 in amino acids: CSVDKRLNTEAFF. CDR3 nucleotides: TGCAGCGTTGATAAAAGACTGAACACTGAAGCTTTCTTT.

This clonotype was counted between two and nine times. The chain is built from TRBV4-1 and TRBJ2-5; 10 bases fit TRBD2. J gave up 5 bases and V 1 base, and 7 bases lay outside the gene matches. Germline V gene data show CDR1 as MGHRA and CDR2 as YSYEKL. CDR3 length: 16 amino acids. The CDR3 DNA follows: TGCGCCAGCAGCCAAGGCTCTAGCGGGAGTTACGAGACCCAGTACTTC. Protein: CASSQGSSGSYETQYF.

The sample holds one count of this clonotype. Germline is not matched at one junction end, which may reflect a read error. The CDR3 spells CASSLDLARNEHFF. In nucleotides, the CDR3 is TGTGCCAGCAGCTTAGATCTAGCGCGCAATGAGCATTTCTTC. The V call is TRBV7-3, the J call TRBJ2-1, with a weak D call TRBD2 (6 bases). This CDR3 is built from 14 residues. The germline V gene encodes CDR1 SGHTA and CDR2 FQGTGA. Combining the CDR3 with reference TRBV7-3 and TRBJ2-1 gives the whole variable domain GAGVSQTPSNKVTEKGKYVELRCDPISGHTALYWYRQSLGQGPEFLIYFQGTGAADDSGLPNDRFFAVRPEGSVSTLKIQRTERGDSAVYLCASSLDLARNEHFFGPGTRLTVL.

The CDR3 is CASSLTKRFSGNTIYF. The DNA for the CDR3 is TGTGCCAGCAGTTTGACTAAACGGTTCTCTGGAAACACCATATATTTT. The rearrangement joins TRBV12-3 or TRBV12-4 to TRBJ1-3; the D is unclear. This CDR3 is built from 16 residues. V was clipped by 3 bases and J by 0 bases, with 12 bases between them.

Written as DNA, the CDR3 is TGTGCCAGTCAAGCGGGCCGCCAGCCCCAGCATTTT. Amino acid sequence: CASQAGRQPQHF. The chain uses TRBV6-6 and TRBJ1-5; D is undetermined. From germline, CDR1 is MNHNY and CDR2 SVGAGI (reference sequence). This CDR3 contains 12 residues. Trimming stripped 9 bases from V and 7 bases from J, with 13 bases between.

This clonotype was found many times. This rearrangement joins TRBV11-1 to TRBJ1-1; a possible D gene is TRBD1 (6 bases). This CDR3 contains 14 residues. Germline CDR1 SGHAT, CDR2 FQDESV (reference sequence). Trimming shortened V by 5 bases and J by 1 base, and 11 bases separated the two germline ends. The CDR3, as DNA: TGTGCCAGCAGCCTGGAGACAGGGAACACTGAAGCTTTCTTT. Encoded protein: CASSLETGNTEAFF.